These T cell receptor beta chains were read from a single sample in a study of blood T cells in healthy people across ages. A single record per CDR3 protein comes from TCRdb applying MiXCR to the 5' RACE reads. The sample has about 1.8 million distinct CDR3 sequences; 49% are singletons. The source material was blood. The receptors derive from a woman in her thirties or forties in good health. Each CDR3 is given with its conserved first and last residue. The D gene is left open where the match is weak. Some rows mark clone size as missing; the rest say once, few, many or name a class of expanded clone.

CDR3	DNA	size	J	V	D
CASSYGTREDPQHF	TGTGCCAGCAGTTACGGGACACGGGAGGATCCCCAGCATTTT	-	TRBJ1-5	TRBV6-2/TRBV6-3	-
CASSQDGTLKGTQYF	TGTGCCAGCAGCCAAGACGGGACACTCAAAGGAACGCAGTATTTT	-	TRBJ2-3	TRBV14	-
CASSPEGIGGNEKLFF	TGCGCCAGCAGCCCCGAGGGGATTGGAGGGAATGAAAAACTGTTTTTT	once	TRBJ1-4	TRBV5-1	-
CASSPLGTSGGVSTDTQYF	TGTGCCAGCTCACCTCTGGGGACTAGCGGGGGCGTGAGCACAGATACGCAGTATTTT	-	TRBJ2-3	TRBV18	TRBD2
CASRNSGGAWKTQYF	TGTGCCAGCAGAAATAGCGGGGGGGCCTGGAAGACCCAGTACTTC	few	TRBJ2-5	TRBV27	TRBD2
CASSDHPSGANVLTF	TGTGCCAGCAGTGACCACCCATCTGGGGCCAACGTCCTGACTTTC	-	TRBJ2-6	TRBV2	-
CASSERGVGYGYTF	TGTGCCAGCAGTGAAAGGGGGGTTGGCTATGGCTACACCTTC	once	TRBJ1-2	TRBV6-1	-
CASSPDRVSGNEQYF	TGTGCCAGCAGCCCAGACAGGGTGAGCGGGAACGAGCAGTACTTC	-	TRBJ2-7	TRBV12-3/TRBV12-4	-
CASSVEGQGYYGYTF	TGTGCCAGCAGCGTAGAGGGACAGGGGTACTATGGCTACACCTTC	few	TRBJ1-2	TRBV9	TRBD1
CSVLRQGAGQYF	TGCAGCGTTCTCAGGCAGGGGGCCGGGCAGTACTTC	-	TRBJ2-7	TRBV29-1	TRBD1
CASSVEILGEQFF	TGTGCCAGCAGCGTAGAAATTTTAGGTGAGCAGTTCTTC	few	TRBJ2-1	TRBV9	-
CASSFIRALAKNIQYF	TGTGCCAGCAGTTTCATAAGGGCTTTAGCCAAAAACATTCAGTACTTC	-	TRBJ2-4	TRBV12-3/TRBV12-4	-
CASSLVAAGADEQYF	TGTGCCAGCAGCTTAGTCGCTGCGGGGGCGGACGAGCAGTACTTC	few	TRBJ2-7	TRBV7-6	-
CASSLDFGSEQFF	TGTGCCAGCAGCTTAGATTTCGGTTCCGAGCAGTTCTTC	-	TRBJ2-1	TRBV11-2	-
CSARGPGTSGDQYF	TGCAGTGCTAGAGGTCCAGGGACTAGCGGGGACCAGTACTTC	-	TRBJ2-5	TRBV20-1	TRBD2
CASSYTEAGETQYF	TGTGCTAGCAGCTATACAGAGGCGGGAGAGACCCAGTACTTC	-	TRBJ2-5	TRBV7-7	-
CASNKDASYGYTF	TGTGCCAGCAATAAGGACGCAAGCTATGGCTACACCTTC	-	TRBJ1-2	TRBV6-6	-
CATSDRDGGPSYGYTF	TGTGCCACCAGTGATCGGGACGGGGGCCCTAGCTATGGCTACACCTTC	few	TRBJ1-2	TRBV24-1	-
CAIMGTGGNYGYTF	TGTGCCATCATGGGGACGGGGGGCAACTATGGCTACACCTTC	-	TRBJ1-2	TRBV10-3	-
CASSFRLAGGPGETQYF	TGTGCCAGCAGCTTTCGACTAGCGGGGGGGCCGGGAGAGACCCAGTACTTC	few	TRBJ2-5	TRBV7-2	TRBD2